This is a list of T cell receptor beta chains from one sample in a study of CD4 T cells in relation to SARS-CoV-2 and coronaviruses. Profiled with immunoSEQ multiplex PCR; TCRdb holds only in-frame clones, not every one. Of under 65,000 clones detected, roughly 89% appear once; the ten largest clones hold approximately 1.4%. Sequenced material: memory CD4+ T cells from PBMCs. The receptor source for this set is a human donor in good health. Both conserved end residues are part of each CDR3. The D gene is left open where the match is weak. Rows give clone size only sometimes, using once, few, many, or a class for an expanded clone.

D gene,V gene,J gene,clone size,CDR3 protein,CDR3 DNA
TRBD2,TRBV28,TRBJ2-6,.,CASSRGGGRSGANVLTF,TGTGCCAGCAGCCGGGGGGGTGGAAGGTCTGGGGCCAACGTCCTGACTTTC
.,TRBV28,TRBJ1-5,.,CASGTSGGEDTTTLNQPQHF,TGTGCCAGCGGGACCTCGGGGGGGGAAGACACAACCACCCTCAATCAGCCCCAGCATTTT
.,TRBV9,TRBJ1-5,once,CASSVGNGVQPQHF,TGTGCCAGCAGCGTAGGAAATGGGGTCCAGCCCCAGCATTTT
.,TRBV19,TRBJ1-5,once,CASIAAQGLQPQHF,TGTGCCAGTATAGCGGCGCAGGGTCTTCAGCCCCAGCATTTT
TRBD1,TRBV5-5,TRBJ2-1,.,CASSWGQASEQFF,TGTGCCAGCAGCTGGGGACAGGCCTCCGAGCAGTTCTTC
TRBD1,TRBV6-5,TRBJ1-2,.,CASRTGSHGYTF,TGTGCCAGCAGGACAGGGTCGCATGGCTACACCTTC
TRBD2,TRBV7-3,TRBJ2-2,.,CASSPGGAGNTGELFF,TGTGCCAGCAGCCCCGGGGGGGCAGGGAACACCGGGGAGCTGTTTTTT
TRBD1,TRBV4-2,TRBJ2-7,.,CASSPPSGQGYYEQYF,TGTGCCAGCAGCCCTCCTTCGGGACAGGGTTACTACGAGCAGTACTTC
TRBD2,TRBV7-3,TRBJ2-2,.,CASSLRERGFAGELFF,TGTGCCAGCAGCTTACGGGAGCGGGGGTTCGCCGGGGAGCTGTTTTTT
.,TRBV11-2,TRBJ1-1,.,CASSSRGPHTEAFF,TGTGCCAGCAGCTCCCGAGGACCGCACACTGAAGCTTTCTTT
.,TRBV7-3,TRBJ2-2,.,CASSRDPQGGELFF,TGTGCCAGCAGCCGGGACCCCCAGGGCGGGGAGCTGTTTTTT
.,TRBV30,TRBJ2-2,.,CAWSVLSGSGELFF,TGTGCCTGGAGTGTACTATCAGGCTCCGGGGAGCTGTTTTTT
TRBD1,TRBV7-9,TRBJ2-6,.,CASSLGTGGSGANVLTF,TGTGCCAGCAGCTTAGGGACAGGGGGCTCTGGGGCCAACGTCCTGACTTTC
.,TRBV5-1,TRBJ1-2,.,CASSLAQGPRVVGYTF,TGCGCCAGCAGCTTGGCCCAGGGCCCGAGGGTGGTTGGCTACACCTTC
.,TRBV7-6,TRBJ2-7,.,CASSLVSGPYEQYF,TGTGCCAGCAGCTTAGTTTCGGGACCCTACGAGCAGTACTTC
TRBD1,TRBV7-2,TRBJ2-7,.,CASSLAGQGEQYF,TGTGCCAGCAGCTTAGCGGGACAGGGGGAGCAGTACTTC
TRBD2,TRBV14,TRBJ2-2,.,CASSLTIPGLDNSGELFF,TGTGCCAGCAGCCTCACCATACCGGGACTAGACAACTCCGGGGAGCTGTTTTTT
TRBD1,TRBV30,TRBJ2-7,once,CAFQQGASGEQYF,TGTGCCTTTCAACAGGGGGCGAGTGGCGAGCAGTACTTC
.,TRBV4-1,TRBJ1-2,.,CASSQEEGLHYGYTF,TGCGCCAGCAGCCAAGAGGAGGGTCTCCACTATGGCTACACCTTC
.,TRBV13,TRBJ1-2,.,CASSSRAGAYGYTF,TGTGCCAGCAGCTCAAGGGCAGGGGCCTATGGCTACACCTTC
.,TRBV21-1,TRBJ2-7,.,CASSKVEYEQYF,TGTGCCAGCAGCAAAGTCGAGTACGAGCAGTACTTC
TRBD2,TRBV5-1,TRBJ2-5,.,CASSLAGGAGGGQETQYF,TGCGCCAGCAGCTTGGCAGGCGGGGCGGGAGGAGGCCAAGAGACCCAGTACTTC
.,TRBV3-1/TRBV3-2,TRBJ2-1,.,CASSPGFPYNEQFF,TGTGCCAGCAGCCCAGGATTCCCTTACAATGAGCAGTTCTTC